The 9 T cell receptor beta chains in this list originate from one sample, sequenced in a study of shared clonotypes between healthy human individuals. The protocol was immunoSEQ multiplex PCR, while the TCRdb copy is restricted to in-frame clones and leaves out a portion. The table records around 700,000 clones, around 72% of them present only once. The sequenced sample consisted of memory CD4+ T cells sorted from blood. Subset here: CD45RA-negative fraction. The source of these receptors is a woman in her 30s in good health.

This clone was found a few times. The V gene is TRBV7-9, the J gene TRBJ1-5, with a possible D match to TRBD1 (6 bases). CDR1 and CDR2 from the germline V gene are SEHNR and FQNEAQ (reference sequence). Trimming stripped 5 bases from V and 3 bases from J, with 11 bases between. This CDR3 contains 14 residues. The CDR3 coding sequence is TGTGCCAGCAGCACACAGGGCCCCAATCAGCCCCAGCATTTT. Amino acid sequence: CASSTQGPNQPQHF.

V usage is TRBV5-4 and J usage is TRBJ2-5, with 12 bases lining up with TRBD2. V lost 4 bases and J lost 4; bases outside the gene matches: 8. Germline CDR1 and CDR2: SGHNT and YYREEE (reference sequence). The CDR3 runs to 16 residues. CDR3 amino acids: CASSDLAGGPGETQYF. The CDR3 DNA follows: TGTGCCAGCAGCGACCTAGCGGGAGGGCCCGGAGAGACCCAGTACTTC.

This clone showed up just a few times. This rearrangement joins TRBV11-2 to TRBJ2-7; D is unresolved. The CDR3 covers 15 residues. Germline V lookup: CDR1 SGHAT, CDR2 FQNNGV. The V end was cut by 4 bases, the J end by 5 bases, with 18 bases between. CDR3 bases: TGTGCCAGCAGCTCCGCCTGGTCGACGATGGACGAGCAGTACTTC. Its translation: CASSSAWSTMDEQYF.

V usage is TRBV28 and J usage is TRBJ2-7; D call uncertain. The V and J ends lost 6 bases and 3 bases respectively, with 18 bases between them. The CDR3 spans 15 residues. Germline lookup yields CDR1 MDHEN and CDR2 SYDVKM. CDR3 sequence: CASSRPGPRYYEQYF. The CDR3 DNA follows: TGTGCCAGCAGCCGACCTGGTCCTAGATACTACGAGCAGTACTTC.

This clone appeared many times. The chain employs TRBV2 and TRBJ1-2; D remains unclear. The V gene's germline CDR1 is SNHLY and CDR2 FYNNEI. Trimming took 9 bases from V and 2 from J, leaving 13 bases between them. This CDR3 comprises 13 residues. CDR3 sequence: CASGDLSNYGYTF. The CDR3 nucleotides are TGTGCCAGTGGGGATTTATCCAACTATGGCTACACCTTC.

The chain links TRBV6-4 to TRBJ1-5, with unresolved D. The CDR3 loop spans 15 amino acids. The germline V and J ends were trimmed by 6 bases and 6 bases, with 18 bases remaining between them. CDR1 and CDR2 (germline): MRHNA, SNTAGT. CDR3 coding DNA: TGTGCCAGCAGAGACCCGGGTCGATACGGTCAGCCCCAGCATTTT. Its translation is CASRDPGRYGQPQHF.

A note on this clone: Other DNA sequences within the sample encode an identical CDR3. V is TRBV5-1 and J is TRBJ1-2; maybe TRBD1 (6 bases). With 0 bases removed from V and 0 bases from J, the gap between germline ends came to 9 bases. The CDR3 is 15 amino acids. Germline V gene sequence: CDR1 SGHRS, CDR2 YFSETQ. CDR3 loop: CASSLEGTTNYGYTF. The DNA of the CDR3 is TGCGCCAGCAGCTTGGAGGGGACAACTAACTATGGCTACACCTTC.

This chain links TRBV7-2 with TRBJ2-1, with D tentatively TRBD2 (5 bases). Germline V gives CDR1 SGHTA, CDR2 FQGNSA. V gave up 5 bases and J gave up 7 bases, with 18 bases separating them. The CDR3 runs 15 residues. The chain's CDR3 is CASSPSAVGVNEQFF. For the CDR3, the DNA is TGTGCCAGCAGCCCGAGTGCGGTCGGGGTAAATGAGCAGTTCTTC.

V usage is TRBV6-1 and J usage is TRBJ2-7; D is possibly TRBD2 (6 bases). The CDR3 has 13 amino acids. Germline lookup yields CDR1 MNHNS and CDR2 SASEGT. Trimming took 8 bases from V and 6 from J, leaving 17 bases between them. CDR3: CASGGTWISEQYF. The CDR3, as DNA: TGTGCCAGCGGGGGGACTTGGATCTCCGAGCAGTACTTC.